The clone carrying this T cell receptor (beta chain) was counted a few times. The sample is drawn from a study of human T cells and chemical hapten exposure. One entry per CDR3 protein, called by TCRdb with MiXCR from the RACE reads. This sample carries roughly 100,000 distinct CDR3 sequences, less than 40% of them seen once, and the ten largest clones take roughly 2.5%. The time point: patch test 3, about 24 weeks after DPC sensitization. The treatment is: therapeutic diphenylcyclopropenone sensitization with weekly scalp DPC. From germline, CDR1 is KGHSH and CDR2 LQKENI. V shed 1 base and J 4 bases; nucleotides not matched to a gene: 4. This CDR3 region has 15 residues.

Sequencing used whole blood, obtained in connection with sensitization to the hapten diphenylcyclopropenone (DPC). This TCR was recovered from a man in his forties with alopecia areata. Some clones in this sample may be carry-over from other donors' samples. J is TRBJ1-3 and V is TRBV18, with 7 nucleotides matching TRBD1. The chain's CDR3 is CASSPREDRGNTIYF. DNA for the CDR3: TGTGCCAGCTCACCACGGGAGGACAGGGGAAACACCATATATTTT.